These 27 T cell receptor beta chains came from one sample sequenced in a study of blood T cells in healthy people across ages. Then a second PCR, running about 7 to 11 cycles, was carried out with a sample-barcoded 5' primer and a J-beta primer mix. From the 5' RACE reads, TCRdb called clonotypes with MiXCR, one entry per CDR3 protein. Here the sample spans 850,000 to 1,000,000 distinct CDR3 sequences, roughly 43% being singletons. Material: blood. Every receptor here comes from a man aged 30-40 years in good health.

V gene TRBV6-4 combines with J gene TRBJ2-6; D possibly corresponds to TRBD1 (6 bases). Deletions cut 0 bases from V and 0 bases from J, with 6 bases between. The CDR3 is made up of 16 amino acids. The germline CDR1 and CDR2 sequences are MRHNA and SNTAGT. For the CDR3, the DNA is TGTGCCAGCAGTGACTCGGACAGCTCTGGGGCCAACGTCCTGACTTTC. Translated, it gives CASSDSDSSGANVLTF.

This clonotype has only a few counts. The V call is TRBV13, the J call TRBJ1-5; no clear D gene. Germline CDR1 and CDR2: PRHDT and FYEKMQ (reference sequence). The CDR3 spans 15 residues. V lost 0 bases to trimming and J lost 1 base, with 7 bases between them. The CDR3 here is CASSLGRYSNQPQHF. The CDR3 DNA sequence: TGTGCCAGCAGCTTAGGCAGGTACAGCAATCAGCCCCAGCATTTT.

This clonotype has more than one count but fewer than ten. This sequence joins TRBV20-1 and TRBJ2-3, with D tentatively TRBD2 (6 bases). The V end was cut by 3 bases, the J end by 6 bases, with 13 bases between. Germline-derived CDR1 and CDR2 are DFQATT and SNEGSKA (reference sequence). The CDR3 extends over 13 amino acids. CDR3 sequence: CSARDYPLDTQYF. The CDR3 nucleotides read TGCAGTGCTAGGGACTACCCCTTGGATACGCAGTATTTT.

The J gene is TRBJ2-7, the V gene TRBV5-1; D possibly matches TRBD1 or TRBD2 (5 bases each). Per germline, CDR1 SGHRS and CDR2 YFSETQ. With 1 base removed from V and 0 bases from J, the gap between germline ends came to 11 bases. This CDR3 spans 15 amino acids. CDR3 residues: CASSLIRDPSYEQYF. The CDR3 DNA is TGCGCCAGCAGCTTGATACGGGACCCCTCCTACGAGCAGTACTTC. The full variable domain, completed using reference TRBV5-1 and TRBJ2-7, is KAGVTQTPRYLIKTRGQQVTLSCSPISGHRSVSWYQQTPGQGLQFLFEYFSETQRNKGNFPGRFSGRQFSNSRSEMNVSTLELGDSALYLCASSLIRDPSYEQYFGPGTRLTVT.

V and J are TRBV11-1 and TRBJ1-6; 7 bases match TRBD1. The CDR3 consists of 14 residues. The germline V gene encodes CDR1 SGHAT and CDR2 FQDESV (reference sequence). V was clipped by 5 bases and J by 5 bases; unmatched bases: 3. CDR3 DNA: TGTGCCAGCAGCCACAGGGGAAATAATTCACCCCTCCACTTT. Protein product: CASSHRGNNSPLHF.

V and J are TRBV6-2 or TRBV6-3 and TRBJ2-2; 7 bases fit TRBD2. J was trimmed by 4 bases and V by 2 bases; bases with no gene match: 13. CDR3 size: 18 residues. CDR1 MNHEY and CDR2 SVGEGT come from the germline V gene. Here the CDR3 reads CASSYQDRDYLRTGELFF. The CDR3 DNA reads TGTGCCAGCAGTTACCAAGACCGGGACTACCTTCGCACCGGGGAGCTGTTTTTT.

This clonotype showed up many times. V is TRBV12-3 or TRBV12-4 and J is TRBJ2-1; D ambiguous. The CDR3 sequence is 14 residues long. V shed 2 bases and J shed 4 bases, with 9 bases lying between them. The CDR3 DNA follows: TGTGCCAGCAGTTTATCCCGAATGTACAATGAGCAGTTCTTC. Its protein is CASSLSRMYNEQFF.

This clonotype was detected many times. The chain has TRBV27 and TRBJ2-1; no definite D call. CDR3 length equals 14 residues. V was trimmed by 7 bases and J by 4 bases, leaving 14 bases between them. Germline V gene data show CDR1 as MNHEY and CDR2 as SMNVEV (reference sequence). In DNA form, the CDR3 reads TGTGCCAGCACCTCCTCTACCGGGTACAATGAGCAGTTCTTC. Its protein product is CASTSSTGYNEQFF.

The V gene is TRBV20-1, the J gene TRBJ2-3; D might be TRBD1 (5 bases). The CDR3 covers 12 residues. Trimming stripped 1 base from V and 4 bases from J, with 6 bases between. Germline CDR1 and CDR2: DFQATT and SNEGSKA (reference sequence). CDR3 loop: CSARAQADTQYF. CDR3 DNA: TGCAGTGCTAGAGCACAGGCAGATACGCAGTATTTT.

The chain carries TRBV10-3 and TRBJ2-7; D not resolved. Germline loops: CDR1 ENHRY, CDR2 SYGVKD. V lost 10 bases to trimming and J lost 5 bases, with 24 bases between them. The CDR3 extends over 15 amino acids. The CDR3 here is CATNSRARSKNEQYF. For the CDR3, the DNA is TGTGCCACGAATAGTCGGGCACGCAGCAAGAACGAGCAGTACTTC.

The chain is built from TRBV27 and TRBJ2-1; possibly TRBD1 for D (6 bases). This CDR3 comprises 15 residues. Germline V gene sequence: CDR1 MNHEY, CDR2 SMNVEV (reference sequence). V was cut by 8 bases and J by 4 bases, with 18 bases left in between. CDR3 protein: CASGPPDSEYNEQFF. In DNA, the CDR3 is TGTGCCAGCGGGCCACCGGACAGCGAGTACAATGAGCAGTTCTTC.

This clonotype was seen only a few times. The rearrangement uses TRBV4-3 and TRBJ1-6, with D possibly TRBD1 on 5 matching bases. Trimming left V 0 bases short and J 10 bases short, with 10 bases between. Germline CDR1 LGHNA, CDR2 YSLEER. The CDR3 is 14 residues long. The CDR3 loop is CASSQDLRGSPLHF. CDR3 DNA sequence: TGCGCCAGCAGCCAAGATTTGAGGGGCTCACCCCTCCACTTT.

The chain has TRBV7-2 and TRBJ2-3; 7 nucleotides align to TRBD2. After removal of 0 bases from V and 1 base from J, the junction contained 4 bases not matched to a gene. The CDR3 contains 16 residues. Germline values: CDR1 SGHTA, CDR2 FQGNSA. Here the CDR3 DNA reads TGTGCCAGCAGCTTAGCGCGGCTAGCGGGCACAGATACGCAGTATTTT. Its translation: CASSLARLAGTDTQYF. The whole variable domain, remainder taken from reference TRBV7-2 and TRBJ2-3, is GAGVSQSPSNKVTEKGKDVELRCDPISGHTALYWYRQSLGQGLEFLIYFQGNSAPDKSGLPSDRFSAERTGGSVSTLTIQRTQQEDSAVYLCASSLARLAGTDTQYFGPGTRLTVL.

In this sample, this clonotype turned up a few times. This rearrangement joins TRBV3-1 to TRBJ1-2, with TRBD1 identical over 11 bases. The V segment lost 2 bases and the J segment 5 bases; nucleotides outside the gene matches: 4. The germline V gene has CDR1 LGHDT and CDR2 YNNKEL (reference sequence). The CDR3 sequence is 15 residues long. CDR3 sequence: CASSQQDRGRYGYTF. The CDR3 bases are TGTGCCAGCAGCCAACAGGACAGGGGGCGGTATGGCTACACCTTC.

Only a few counts were recorded for this clonotype. V and J are TRBV25-1 and TRBJ1-5; 9 bases line up with TRBD1. J was trimmed by 5 bases and V by 4 bases; bases with no gene match: 3. Germline CDR1 MGHDK, CDR2 SYGVNS. The CDR3 has 14 residues. The CDR3 DNA sequence: TGTGCCAGCAGTGGGACAGGGGCGTATCAGCCCCAGCATTTT. This translates into CASSGTGAYQPQHF.

The rearrangement uses TRBV6-1 and TRBJ1-1; D might be TRBD1 (5 bases). From germline, CDR1 is MNHNS and CDR2 SASEGT. This CDR3 spans 14 amino acids. The V and J ends lost 3 bases and 4 bases respectively, with 12 bases between them. DNA for the CDR3: TGTGCCAGCAGTGAGGGTCCGGGGGTCACTGAAGCTTTCTTT. Its protein product is CASSEGPGVTEAFF.

The chain couples TRBV18 to TRBJ1-1, with a tentative D call TRBD1 (6 bases). Per the germline V gene, CDR1 is KGHSH and CDR2 is LQKENI. CDR3 size: 14 residues. V was pared by 4 bases and J by 2 bases, with 11 bases between. CDR3 residues: CASSRTDGNTEAFF. As DNA, the CDR3 is TGTGCCAGCTCACGGACAGATGGAAACACTGAAGCTTTCTTT.

In its sample, this clonotype was seen a few times. This chain links TRBV20-1 with TRBJ2-3; 8 bases line up with TRBD2. J lost 0 bases, V lost 5 bases, and 4 bases had no gene match. CDR3 size: 14 residues. CDR1 is DFQATT, CDR2 SNEGSKA, per germline (reference sequence). Written as DNA, the CDR3 is TGCAGTGCTCTTCCTAGCGGGAGCACAGATACGCAGTATTTT. It is translated as CSALPSGSTDTQYF.

The chain uses TRBV11-3 and TRBJ2-3; 10 nucleotides agree with TRBD1. Trimming took 5 bases from V and 1 from J; bases not matched to a gene: 6. This CDR3 is built from 16 residues. Germline V gives CDR1 SGHNT, CDR2 YENEEA. This chain's CDR3 is CASSGSGTGGTDTQYF. The CDR3 region has the DNA TGTGCCAGCAGCGGATCCGGGACAGGGGGCACAGATACGCAGTATTTT. Drawing the rest from reference TRBV11-3 and TRBJ2-3, the complete variable domain is EAGVVQSPRYKIIEKKQPVAFWCNPISGHNTLYWYLQNLGQGPELLIRYENEEAVDDSQLPKDRFSAERLKGVDSTLKIQPAELGDSAVYLCASSGSGTGGTDTQYFGPGTRLTVL.

The gene calls are TRBV20-1 and TRBJ2-1; a weak D match, TRBD2 (5 bases). The CDR3 sequence is 10 residues long. V shed 5 bases and J shed 13 bases, with 12 bases lying between them. Germline V gene lookup returns CDR1 DFQATT and CDR2 SNEGSKA (reference sequence). In nucleotides, the CDR3 is TGCAGTGCTGAAATCGGAGGCCAGTTCTTC. As protein: CSAEIGGQFF.

This clonotype was seen ten or more times. This sequence joins TRBV7-2 and TRBJ2-3; a possible D gene is TRBD1 (5 bases). CDR3 length equals 14 residues. V was trimmed by 1 base and J by 7 bases, leaving 12 bases between them. Germline V gene data show CDR1 as SGHTA and CDR2 as FQGNSA. The CDR3 DNA follows: TGTGCCAGCAGCTTAGAATGGGGCACGCATACGCAGTATTTT. This encodes CASSLEWGTHTQYF.

J is TRBJ2-3 and V is TRBV5-1; no reliable D call. Germline CDR1 reads SGHRS; CDR2 reads YFSETQ. CDR3 size: 14 residues. V was pared by 2 bases and J by 2 bases, with 9 bases between. The CDR3 bases are TGCGCCAGCAGCTTCGGACCACCCACAGATACGCAGTATTTT. Translated, it gives CASSFGPPTDTQYF.

The rearrangement joins TRBV7-2 to TRBJ2-4; TRBD2 matches 9 bases. The J call is uncertain, as TRBJ2-5 better fits the DNA end. Germline V gene lookup returns CDR1 SGHTA and CDR2 FQGNSA. The CDR3 runs 17 residues. The CDR3 coding sequence is TGTGCCAGCAGCTTAGCATGGAGCGGGAGGAACCAAGAGACCCAGTACTTC. Its protein is CASSLAWSGRNQETQYF.

This clonotype appeared a few times. The chain links TRBV5-1 to TRBJ2-5; 8 bases align to TRBD2. V lost 6 bases to trimming and J lost 2 bases; unmatched junction nucleotides: 15. Germline CDR1 SGHRS, CDR2 YFSETQ. CDR3 length equals 17 residues. CDR3 protein: CASTPGRATQTQETQYF. The CDR3 bases are TGCGCCAGCACCCCCGGGAGGGCAACACAAACTCAAGAGACCCAGTACTTC.

This chain connects TRBV9 to TRBJ2-5; unclear D gene. The J call may be faulty, since TRBJ2-7 better matches the DNA end. Germline CDR1 SGDLS, CDR2 YYNGEE. The CDR3 is 15 residues long. CDR3 sequence: CASSVEPGAPYEQYF. The CDR3 nucleotides are TGTGCCAGCAGCGTAGAACCGGGCGCCCCATACGAGCAGTACTTC.

Remarks on this clonotype: A much more abundant neighbour one base away suggests this may be a read error. This chain connects TRBV12-5 to TRBJ2-3; the D is unclear. CDR3 length: 13 amino acids. CDR1 and CDR2 (germline): LGHNT, FRNRAP. The V end was cut by 2 bases, the J end by 5 bases, with 8 bases between. This CDR3 is CASGLRLEDTQYF. The CDR3 DNA is TGTGCTAGTGGTTTGAGACTCGAAGATACGCAGTATTTT.

This clonotype was detected only a few times. The V call is TRBV3-1, the J call TRBJ2-2; D ambiguous. Germline CDR1 reads LGHDT; CDR2 reads YNNKEL (reference sequence). The CDR3 runs 13 residues. Trimming shortened V by 2 bases and J by 7 bases, and 8 bases separated the two germline ends. CDR3 DNA sequence: TGTGCCAGCAGCCAAAGAGGCAACGGGGAGCTGTTTTTT. It yields the protein CASSQRGNGELFF.